This T cell receptor beta chain was sequenced in a study of metastatic and nonmetastatic thyroid tumors. Looking at the study overall: Comparison of repertoires was carried out across blood and tumor or nodule tissue from malignant and benign thyroid patients.

Original handling: Variation in CDR3 across clinicopathological groups served as the basis for constructing a distant-metastasis classifier in papillary thyroid cancer. TCRdb redid the clone calls on the PCR reads using MiXCR. The V and J calls reflect TCRdb's pipeline rather than the authors' work. The sample gives roughly 23,000 clones, around 18% of which show up once; 2.5% to 3% is in the top ten. Until they underwent thyroid surgery, no patient had received any treatment. Study-level results: Benign nodules were reported to have significantly lower TCR beta diversity than malignant thyroid tumors, in blood and tumor.

By sample fraction, this clone is medium-sized. Its target is not known. The clonotype comes from a male donor with papillary thyroid cancer or a benign thyroid nodule (not recorded which). Some clones in this sample may be carry-over from other donors' samples. Source material: adjacent normal tissue.

The DNA of the CDR3 is TGTGCCAGCCATTTCGTTCCCGGGGAGACCCAGTACTTC. The encoded protein is CASHFVPGETQYF. This chain links TRBV6-1 with TRBJ2-5; D not certain. The CDR3 consists of 13 residues. Trimming took 8 bases from V and 5 from J, leaving 15 bases between them. Germline CDR1 and CDR2: MNHNS and SASEGT.